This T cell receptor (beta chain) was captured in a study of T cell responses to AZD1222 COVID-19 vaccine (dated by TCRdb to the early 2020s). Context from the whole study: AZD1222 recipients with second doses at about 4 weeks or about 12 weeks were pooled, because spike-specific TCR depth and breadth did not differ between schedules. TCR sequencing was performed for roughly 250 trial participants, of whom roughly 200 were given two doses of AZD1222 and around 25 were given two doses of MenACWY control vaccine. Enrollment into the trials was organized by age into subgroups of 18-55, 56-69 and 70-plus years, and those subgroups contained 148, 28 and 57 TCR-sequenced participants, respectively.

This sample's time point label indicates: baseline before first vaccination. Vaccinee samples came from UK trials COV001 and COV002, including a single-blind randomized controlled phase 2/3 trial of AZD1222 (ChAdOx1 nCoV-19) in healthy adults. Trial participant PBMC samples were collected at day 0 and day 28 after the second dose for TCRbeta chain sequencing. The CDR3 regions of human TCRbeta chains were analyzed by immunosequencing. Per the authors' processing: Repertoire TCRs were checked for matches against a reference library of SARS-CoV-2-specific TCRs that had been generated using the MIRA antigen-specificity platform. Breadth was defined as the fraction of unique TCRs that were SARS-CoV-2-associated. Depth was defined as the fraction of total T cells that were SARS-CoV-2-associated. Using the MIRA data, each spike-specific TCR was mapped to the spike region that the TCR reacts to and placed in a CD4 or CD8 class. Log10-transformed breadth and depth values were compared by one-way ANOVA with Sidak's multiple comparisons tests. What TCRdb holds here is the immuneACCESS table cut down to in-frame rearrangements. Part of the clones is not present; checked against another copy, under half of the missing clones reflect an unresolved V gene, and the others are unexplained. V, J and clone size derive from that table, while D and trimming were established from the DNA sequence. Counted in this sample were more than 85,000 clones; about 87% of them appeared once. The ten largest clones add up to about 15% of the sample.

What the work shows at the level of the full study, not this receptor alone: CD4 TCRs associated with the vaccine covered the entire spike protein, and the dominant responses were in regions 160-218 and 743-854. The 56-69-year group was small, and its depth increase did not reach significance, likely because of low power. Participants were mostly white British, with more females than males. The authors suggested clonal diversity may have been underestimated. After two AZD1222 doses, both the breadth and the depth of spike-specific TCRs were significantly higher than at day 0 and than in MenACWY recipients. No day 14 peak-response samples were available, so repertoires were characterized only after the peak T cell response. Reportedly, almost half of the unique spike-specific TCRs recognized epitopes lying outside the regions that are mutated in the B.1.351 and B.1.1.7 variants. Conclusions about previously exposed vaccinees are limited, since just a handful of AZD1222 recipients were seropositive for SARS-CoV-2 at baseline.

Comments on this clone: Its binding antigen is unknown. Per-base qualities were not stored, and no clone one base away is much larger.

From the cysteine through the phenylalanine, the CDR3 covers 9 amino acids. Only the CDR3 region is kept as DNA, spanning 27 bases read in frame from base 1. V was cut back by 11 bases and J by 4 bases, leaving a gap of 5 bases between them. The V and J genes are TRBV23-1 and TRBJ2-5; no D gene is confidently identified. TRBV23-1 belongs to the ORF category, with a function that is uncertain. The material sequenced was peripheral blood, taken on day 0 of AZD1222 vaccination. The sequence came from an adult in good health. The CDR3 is CAGIETQYF. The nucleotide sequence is TGCGCCGGAATAGAGACCCAGTACTTC.